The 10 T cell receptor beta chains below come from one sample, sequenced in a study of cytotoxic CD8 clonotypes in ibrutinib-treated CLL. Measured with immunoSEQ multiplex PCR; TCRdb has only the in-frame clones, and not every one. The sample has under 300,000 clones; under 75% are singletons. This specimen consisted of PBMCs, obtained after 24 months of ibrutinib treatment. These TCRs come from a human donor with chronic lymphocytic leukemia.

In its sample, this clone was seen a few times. The CDR3 loop reads CASSARTTPNVEQYF. CDR3 nucleotide sequence: TGTGCCAGCAGCGCTAGGACGACCCCCAACGTTGAGCAGTACTTC. This chain links TRBV13 with TRBJ2-7; D is undetermined. This CDR3 region has 15 residues. Germline lookup yields CDR1 PRHDT and CDR2 FYEKMQ (reference sequence). With 5 bases removed from V and 7 bases from J, the gap between germline ends came to 21 bases.

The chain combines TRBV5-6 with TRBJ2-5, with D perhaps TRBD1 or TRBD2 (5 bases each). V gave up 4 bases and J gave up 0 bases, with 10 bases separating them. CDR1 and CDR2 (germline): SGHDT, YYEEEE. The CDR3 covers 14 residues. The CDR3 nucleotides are TGTGCCAGCAGCCACTGGGACGACCAAGAGACCCAGTACTTC. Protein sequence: CASSHWDDQETQYF.

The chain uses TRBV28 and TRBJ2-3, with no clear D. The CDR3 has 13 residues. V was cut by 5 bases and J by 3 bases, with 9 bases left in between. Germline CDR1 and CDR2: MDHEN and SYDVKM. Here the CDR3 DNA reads TGTGCCAGCAGTCTGGACGAGACAGATACGCAGTATTTT. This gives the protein CASSLDETDTQYF.

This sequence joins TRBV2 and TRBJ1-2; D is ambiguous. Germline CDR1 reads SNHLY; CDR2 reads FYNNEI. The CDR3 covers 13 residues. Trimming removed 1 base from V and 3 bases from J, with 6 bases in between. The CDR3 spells CASSEGPDYGYTF. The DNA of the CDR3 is TGTGCCAGCAGTGAAGGGCCGGACTATGGCTACACCTTC.

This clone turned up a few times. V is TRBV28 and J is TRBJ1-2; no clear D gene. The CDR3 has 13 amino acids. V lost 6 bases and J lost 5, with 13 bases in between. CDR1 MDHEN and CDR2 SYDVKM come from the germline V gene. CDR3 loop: CASRLTELYGYTF. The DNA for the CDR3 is TGTGCCAGCAGACTAACAGAACTATATGGCTACACCTTC.

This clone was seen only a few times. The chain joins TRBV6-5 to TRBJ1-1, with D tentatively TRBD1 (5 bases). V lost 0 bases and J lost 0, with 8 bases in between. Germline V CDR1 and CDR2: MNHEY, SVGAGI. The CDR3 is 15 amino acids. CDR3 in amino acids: CASSYSEGMNTEAFF. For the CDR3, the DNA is TGTGCCAGCAGTTACTCTGAGGGGATGAACACTGAAGCTTTCTTT.

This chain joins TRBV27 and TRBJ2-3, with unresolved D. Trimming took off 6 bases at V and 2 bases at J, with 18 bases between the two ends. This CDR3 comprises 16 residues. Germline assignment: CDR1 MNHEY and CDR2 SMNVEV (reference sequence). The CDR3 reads CASRMTPPKATDTQYF. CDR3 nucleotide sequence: TGTGCCAGCAGGATGACCCCACCTAAGGCCACAGATACGCAGTATTTT.

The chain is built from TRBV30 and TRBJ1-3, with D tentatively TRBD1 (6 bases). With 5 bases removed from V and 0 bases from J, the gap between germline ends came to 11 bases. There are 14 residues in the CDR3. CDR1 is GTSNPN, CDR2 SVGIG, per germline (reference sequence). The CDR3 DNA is TGTGCCTGGTCTACAGGGAGCTCTGGAAACACCATATATTTT. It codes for CAWSTGSSGNTIYF.

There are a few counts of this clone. CDR3 sequence reads: CASSPGTGVEQPQHF. CDR3 sequence (DNA): TGTGCCAGCAGTCCCGGGACAGGGGTAGAACAGCCCCAGCATTTT. The rearrangement joins TRBV6-5 to TRBJ1-5; 10 bases line up with TRBD1. The CDR3 loop spans 15 amino acids. V was pared by 5 bases and J by 7 bases, with 8 bases of the junction left unmatched. The germline V gene has CDR1 MNHEY and CDR2 SVGAGI.

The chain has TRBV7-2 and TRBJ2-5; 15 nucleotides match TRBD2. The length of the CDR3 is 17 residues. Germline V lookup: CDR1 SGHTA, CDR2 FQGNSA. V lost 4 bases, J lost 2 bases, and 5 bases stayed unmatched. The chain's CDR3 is CASSYKGLAGGQETQYF. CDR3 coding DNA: TGTGCCAGCAGCTACAAGGGACTAGCGGGAGGACAAGAGACCCAGTACTTC.